Each of the 8 T cell receptor beta chains below was sequenced from the same sample in a study of T cells in women clearing cervical HPV infection. The protocol was immunoSEQ multiplex PCR, while the TCRdb copy is restricted to in-frame clones and leaves out a portion. This table holds some 32,000 clones. Sample: blood buffy coat. These receptors were taken from a woman aged 18 to 69 with a cervical HPV16 infection that either progressed to CIN3+ or cleared (not recorded which).

A remark on this clone: The CDR3 extends 3 residues past the end of the read, so its final part is completed from the germline J gene. The J gene is TRBJ1-2, the V gene TRBV7-8; 7 bases line up with TRBD1. Germline V gene data show CDR1 as SGHVS and CDR2 as FQNEAQ. V shed 1 base and J 7 bases; nucleotides not matched to a gene: 3. This CDR3 is 13 amino acids long. The chain's CDR3 is CASSLEGGRGYTF. CDR3 bases read: TGTGCCAGCAGCTTAGAAGGGGGCCGTGGC. Supplemented by reference TRBV7-8 and TRBJ1-2, the full variable domain reads GAGVSQSPRYKVAKRGQDVALRCDPISGHVSLFWYQQALGQGPEFLTYFQNEAQLDKSGLPSDRFFAERPEGSVSTLKIQRTQQEDSAVYLCASSLEGGRGYTFGSGTRLTVV.

The part of the CDR3 DNA that was read is TGTGCCAGCAGTGGGTGGTCAGCGGCAACTAATGAAAAA. Amino acids: CASSGWSAATNEK. The full CDR3 sequence reads CASSGWSAATNEKLFF. The chain recombines TRBV2 with TRBJ1-4; no firm D call. The sequence runs out 3 residues before the end of the CDR3; the remainder is reconstructed from the germline J gene. Looked up from germline, CDR1 is SNHLY and CDR2 is FYNNEI. Between the trimmed V and J ends, which lost 4 bases and 0 bases, there was a span of 12 bases. The length of the CDR3 is 16 residues.

A note on this clone: The read halts 3 residues ahead of the CDR3 end, with the missing end drawn from the germline J gene. The chain employs TRBV7-8 and TRBJ1-5; TRBD1 matches 7 bases. The CDR3 has 13 residues. Germline CDR1 reads SGHVS; CDR2 reads FQNEAQ. Germline trimming cut 3 bases from V and 7 bases from J; bases unmatched to any gene: 3. The CDR3 bases that were read are TGTGCCAGCAGCTTGCAGGGGGAACAGCCC. It specifies CASSLQGEQP. The whole CDR3 region reads CASSLQGEQPQHF. The full variable domain, in which reference TRBV7-8 and TRBJ1-5 provide the parts outside the CDR3, is GAGVSQSPRYKVAKRGQDVALRCDPISGHVSLFWYQQALGQGPEFLTYFQNEAQLDKSGLPSDRFFAERPEGSVSTLKIQRTQQEDSAVYLCASSLQGEQPQHFGDGTRLSIL.

As for this clone: The read ends 3 residues early relative to the CDR3; the germline J gene fills the gap. The chain has TRBV5-1 and TRBJ1-1; TRBD1 agrees at 7 bases. The germline V gene has CDR1 SGHRS and CDR2 YFSETQ. CDR3 length: 14 amino acids. V lost 3 bases to trimming and J lost 4 bases; unmatched junction nucleotides: 6. The sequenced part of the CDR3 DNA is TGCGCCAGCAGCTGGATAGGGGGCCTCACTGAA. Its translation is CASSWIGGLTE. The whole CDR3 sequence is CASSWIGGLTEAFF. Complete variable domain (other parts from reference TRBV5-1 and TRBJ1-1): KAGVTQTPRYLIKTRGQQVTLSCSPISGHRSVSWYQQTPGQGLQFLFEYFSETQRNKGNFPGRFSGRQFSNSRSEMNVSTLELGDSALYLCASSWIGGLTEAFFGQGTRLTVV.

Details on this clone: The read comes to an end 3 residues before the CDR3 does, leaving the germline J gene to fill in the end. J is TRBJ1-6 and V is TRBV5-1; D remains unclear. Germline V gene lookup returns CDR1 SGHRS and CDR2 YFSETQ. This CDR3 comprises 16 residues. Trimming removed 0 bases at V and 0 bases at J, with 7 bases between. CDR3 sequence: CASSLDRTSYNSPLHF. CDR3 DNA (partial): TGCGCCAGCAGCTTGGACAGAACCTCCTATAATTCACCC.

As to this clone: The CDR3 end falls 3 residues outside the read, so it is completed with the germline J gene. The rearrangement joins TRBV18 to TRBJ2-1; weak D call: TRBD2 (5 bases). The germline V and J ends were trimmed by 0 bases and 5 bases, with 11 bases remaining between them. From germline, CDR1 is KGHSH and CDR2 LQKENI. CDR3 length equals 15 residues. Here the CDR3 reads CASSPPGRVNNEQFF. CDR3 bases read: TGTGCCAGCTCACCACCAGGGCGGGTCAACAATGAG.

With respect to this clone: The CDR3 end lies 3 residues beyond the end of the read and is filled in from the germline J gene. The genes are TRBV5-1 and TRBJ1-2, with TRBD1 as a possible D gene (5 bases). Germline CDR1 and CDR2: SGHRS and YFSETQ. This CDR3 has 14 amino acids. The sequenced CDR3 bases are TGCGCCAGCAGCTTGGTGGGCCAGGGAACCGGC. It codes for CASSLVGQGTG. The complete CDR3 reads CASSLVGQGTGYTF.

A note on this clone: The CDR3 end falls 3 residues outside the read, so it is completed with the germline J gene. The rearrangement links TRBV19 to TRBJ2-3; tentative D call: TRBD1 (6 bases). Per germline, CDR1 LNHDA and CDR2 SQIVND (reference sequence). This CDR3 has 16 amino acids. The part of the CDR3 DNA that was read is TGTGCCAGTAGTATAGCCAGGGGCAGTTTTGGAGAGACG. This gives the protein CASSIARGSFGET. From start to end, the CDR3 is CASSIARGSFGETQYF. Drawing the rest from reference TRBV19 and TRBJ2-3, the complete variable domain is DGGITQSPKYLFRKEGQNVTLSCEQNLNHDAMYWYRQDPGQGLRLIYYSQIVNDFQKGDIAEGYSVSREKKESFPLTVTSAQKNPTAFYLCASSIARGSFGETQYFGPGTRLTVL.